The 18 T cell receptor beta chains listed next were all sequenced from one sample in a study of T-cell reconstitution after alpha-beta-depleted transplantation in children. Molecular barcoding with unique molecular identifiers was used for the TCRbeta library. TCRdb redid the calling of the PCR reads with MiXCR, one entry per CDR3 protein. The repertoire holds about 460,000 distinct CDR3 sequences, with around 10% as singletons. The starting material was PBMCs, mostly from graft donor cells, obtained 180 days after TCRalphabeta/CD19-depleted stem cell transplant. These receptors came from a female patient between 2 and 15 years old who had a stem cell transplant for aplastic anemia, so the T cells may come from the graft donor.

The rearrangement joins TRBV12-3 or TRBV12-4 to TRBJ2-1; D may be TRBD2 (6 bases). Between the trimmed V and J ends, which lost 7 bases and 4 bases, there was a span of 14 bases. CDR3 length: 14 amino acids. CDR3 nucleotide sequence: TGTGCCAGCACCCCGGGACTTAAATACAATGAGCAGTTCTTC. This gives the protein CASTPGLKYNEQFF.

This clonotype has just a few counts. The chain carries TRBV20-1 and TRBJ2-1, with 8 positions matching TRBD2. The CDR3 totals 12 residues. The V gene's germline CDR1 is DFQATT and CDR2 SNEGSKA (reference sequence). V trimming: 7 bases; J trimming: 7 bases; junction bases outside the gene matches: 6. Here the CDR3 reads CSVSGRRNEQFF. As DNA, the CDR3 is TGCAGTGTCAGCGGGAGAAGGAATGAGCAGTTCTTC.

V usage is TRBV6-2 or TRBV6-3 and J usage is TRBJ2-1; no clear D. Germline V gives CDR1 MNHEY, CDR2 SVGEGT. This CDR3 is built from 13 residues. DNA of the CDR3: TGTGTCAGTTACCCAGGCACCTACAATGAGCAGTTCTTC. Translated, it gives CVSYPGTYNEQFF.

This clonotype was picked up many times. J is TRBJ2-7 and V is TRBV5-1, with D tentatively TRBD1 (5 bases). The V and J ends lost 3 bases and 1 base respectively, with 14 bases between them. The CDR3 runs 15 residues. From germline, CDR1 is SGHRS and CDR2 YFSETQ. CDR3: CASSYDSLGSYEQYF. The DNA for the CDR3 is TGCGCCAGCAGCTACGACAGCCTGGGATCCTACGAGCAGTACTTC. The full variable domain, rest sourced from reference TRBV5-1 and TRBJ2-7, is KAGVTQTPRYLIKTRGQQVTLSCSPISGHRSVSWYQQTPGQGLQFLFEYFSETQRNKGNFPGRFSGRQFSNSRSEMNVSTLELGDSALYLCASSYDSLGSYEQYFGPGTRLTVT.

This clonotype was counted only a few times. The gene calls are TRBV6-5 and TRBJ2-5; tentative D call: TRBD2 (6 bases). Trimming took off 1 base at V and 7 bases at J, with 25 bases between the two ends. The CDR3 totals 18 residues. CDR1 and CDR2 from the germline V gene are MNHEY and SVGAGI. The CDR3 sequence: CASSYYPHSRESPGTQYF. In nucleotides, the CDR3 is TGTGCCAGCAGTTACTACCCACATTCCCGGGAGTCTCCCGGGACCCAGTACTTC.

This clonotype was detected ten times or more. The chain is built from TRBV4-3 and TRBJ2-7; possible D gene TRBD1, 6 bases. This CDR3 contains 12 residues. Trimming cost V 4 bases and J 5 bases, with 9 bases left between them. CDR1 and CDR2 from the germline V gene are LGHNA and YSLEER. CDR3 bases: TGCGCCAGCAGCCTTACAGGGAACGAGCAGTACTTC. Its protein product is CASSLTGNEQYF.

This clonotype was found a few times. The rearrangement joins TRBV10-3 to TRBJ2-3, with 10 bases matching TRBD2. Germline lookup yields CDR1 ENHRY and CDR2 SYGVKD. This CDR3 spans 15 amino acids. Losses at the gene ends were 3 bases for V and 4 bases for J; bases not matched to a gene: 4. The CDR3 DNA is TGTGCCATCAGTGACCTAGCGGGAGAGGCAGATACGCAGTATTTT. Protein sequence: CAISDLAGEADTQYF.

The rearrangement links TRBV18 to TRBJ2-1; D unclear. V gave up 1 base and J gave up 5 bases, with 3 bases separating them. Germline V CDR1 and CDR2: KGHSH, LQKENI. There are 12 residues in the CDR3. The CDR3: CASSPLDNEQFF. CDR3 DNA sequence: TGTGCCAGCTCACCACTTGACAATGAGCAGTTCTTC.

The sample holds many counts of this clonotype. The CDR3 protein is CASSQDPLSLSYNEQFF. In DNA form, the CDR3 reads TGCGCCAGCAGCCAAGACCCCCTATCCCTATCCTACAATGAGCAGTTCTTC. This sequence joins TRBV4-3 and TRBJ2-1, with no clear D. Germline V gene data show CDR1 as LGHNA and CDR2 as YSLEER. V lost 0 bases and J lost 1, with 13 bases in between. The CDR3 loop spans 17 amino acids.

The CDR3 bases are TGCAGTGCTAGAAGGACAGGGCTCCTCTATGGCTACACCTTC. Its translation: CSARRTGLLYGYTF. This rearrangement joins TRBV20-1 to TRBJ1-2; 8 bases match TRBD1. CDR3 size: 14 residues. V lost 2 bases and J lost 4; bases outside the gene matches: 6. Germline lookup yields CDR1 DFQATT and CDR2 SNEGSKA (reference sequence).

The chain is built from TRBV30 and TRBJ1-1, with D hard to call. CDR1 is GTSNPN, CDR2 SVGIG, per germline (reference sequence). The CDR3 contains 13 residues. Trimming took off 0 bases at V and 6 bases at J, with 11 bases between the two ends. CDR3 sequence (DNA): TGTGCCTGGAGTGTCTCAACCCCGCCTGAAGCTTTCTTT. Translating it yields CAWSVSTPPEAFF.

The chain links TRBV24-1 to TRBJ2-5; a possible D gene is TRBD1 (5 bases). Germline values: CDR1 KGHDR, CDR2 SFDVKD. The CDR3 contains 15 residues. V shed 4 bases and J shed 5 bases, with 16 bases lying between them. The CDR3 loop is CATSEDTGKHETQYF. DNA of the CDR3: TGTGCCACCAGTGAAGACACAGGAAAACACGAGACCCAGTACTTC.

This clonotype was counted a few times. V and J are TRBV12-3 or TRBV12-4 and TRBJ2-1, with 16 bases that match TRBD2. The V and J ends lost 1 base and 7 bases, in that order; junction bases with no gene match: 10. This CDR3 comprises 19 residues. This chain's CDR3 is CASSLEGLAGGLGRNEQFF. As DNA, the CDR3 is TGTGCCAGCAGTTTAGAGGGACTAGCGGGAGGGCTCGGTAGAAATGAGCAGTTCTTC.

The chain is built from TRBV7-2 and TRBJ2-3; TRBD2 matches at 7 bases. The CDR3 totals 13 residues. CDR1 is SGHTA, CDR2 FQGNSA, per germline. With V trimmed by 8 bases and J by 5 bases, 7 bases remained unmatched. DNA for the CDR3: TGTGCCAGCGGGCTAGCGGTAAAAGATACGCAGTATTTT. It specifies CASGLAVKDTQYF.

CDR3 coding DNA: TGTGCCAGCAGTCATGGTAGCGGGAGGGCCTACGAGCAGTACTTC. Its translation is CASSHGSGRAYEQYF. The genes are TRBV4-2 and TRBJ2-7; 11 bases match TRBD2. Germline V gene lookup returns CDR1 LGHNA and CDR2 YNFKEQ. CDR3 length: 15 residues. Unmatched junction bases numbered 6, after V lost 6 bases and J lost 2 bases.

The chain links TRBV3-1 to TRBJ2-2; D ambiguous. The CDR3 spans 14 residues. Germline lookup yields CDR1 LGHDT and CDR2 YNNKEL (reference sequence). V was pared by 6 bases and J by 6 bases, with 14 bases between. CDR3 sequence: CASRPGIGAGELFF. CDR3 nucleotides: TGTGCCAGCAGGCCAGGAATAGGCGCCGGGGAGCTGTTTTTT. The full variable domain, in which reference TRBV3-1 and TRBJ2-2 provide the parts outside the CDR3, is DTAVSQTPKYLVTQMGNDKSIKCEQNLGHDTMYWYKQDSKKFLKIMFSYNNKELIINETVPNRFSPKSPDKAHLNLHINSLELGDSAVYFCASRPGIGAGELFFGEGSRLTVL.

Here the CDR3 DNA reads TGTGCCAGTAGTCCTCATGGGACAGGGGACAAAGATACGCAGTATTTT. This gives the protein CASSPHGTGDKDTQYF. This chain uses TRBV19 with TRBJ2-3; the match to TRBD1 covers 10 bases. CDR1 is LNHDA, CDR2 SQIVND, per germline (reference sequence). V gave up 5 bases and J gave up 5 bases; unmatched junction bases: 10. The CDR3 has 16 residues.

In DNA form, the CDR3 reads TGTGCCAGCAGTTACGGAGCGGGGGCCAGCACAGATACGCAGTATTTT. Amino acid sequence: CASSYGAGASTDTQYF. This chain connects TRBV6-5 to TRBJ2-3; TRBD2 matches 8 bases. CDR3 size: 16 residues. Germline loops: CDR1 MNHEY, CDR2 SVGAGI. Trimming took 2 bases from V and 0 from J; bases not matched to a gene: 4.